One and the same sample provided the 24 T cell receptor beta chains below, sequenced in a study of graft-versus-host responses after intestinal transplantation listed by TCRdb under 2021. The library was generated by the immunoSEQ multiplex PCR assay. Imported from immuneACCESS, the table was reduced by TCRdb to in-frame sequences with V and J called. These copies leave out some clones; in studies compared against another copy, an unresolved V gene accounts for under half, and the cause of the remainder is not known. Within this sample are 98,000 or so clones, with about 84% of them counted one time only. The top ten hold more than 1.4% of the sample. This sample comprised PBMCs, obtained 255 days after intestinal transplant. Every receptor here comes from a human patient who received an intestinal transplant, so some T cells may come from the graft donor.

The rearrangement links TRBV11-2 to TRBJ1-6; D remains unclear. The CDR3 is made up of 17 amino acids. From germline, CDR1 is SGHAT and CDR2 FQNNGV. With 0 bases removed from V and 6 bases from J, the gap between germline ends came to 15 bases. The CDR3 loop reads CASSLDLMMDSNSPLHF. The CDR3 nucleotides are TGTGCCAGCAGCTTAGATCTTATGATGGACTCTAATTCACCCCTCCACTTT.

The DNA of the CDR3 is TGTGCCAGCACCCTCGATCCCTTTGGGTCACCCCTCCACTTT. Translation: CASTLDPFGSPLHF. The chain couples TRBV27 to TRBJ1-6, with unresolved D. This CDR3 is 14 amino acids long. Looked up from germline, CDR1 is MNHEY and CDR2 is SMNVEV (reference sequence). V lost 7 bases and J lost 10, with 17 bases in between.

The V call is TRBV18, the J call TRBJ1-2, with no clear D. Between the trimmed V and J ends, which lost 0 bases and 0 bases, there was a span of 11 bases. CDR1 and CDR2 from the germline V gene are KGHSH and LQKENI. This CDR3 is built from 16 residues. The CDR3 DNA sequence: TGTGCCAGCTCACCACCGGTGACACCACCTAACTATGGCTACACCTTC. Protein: CASSPPVTPPNYGYTF.

The CDR3 is CASSQDRADGYTF. The CDR3 DNA reads TGTGCCAGCAGTCAGGACAGGGCGGATGGCTACACCTTC. This chain connects TRBV27 to TRBJ1-2; 8 nucleotides agree with TRBD1. The CDR3 consists of 13 residues. CDR1 and CDR2 from the germline V gene are MNHEY and SMNVEV (reference sequence). V was clipped by 5 bases and J by 6 bases; unmatched bases: 5.

The CDR3 loop reads CASSLYGQDITDTQYF. The CDR3 nucleotides are TGTGCCAGCAGTTTATACGGACAGGATATCACAGATACGCAGTATTTT. The genes are TRBV28 and TRBJ2-3, with 7 bases lining up with TRBD1. The CDR3 is 16 amino acids. Trimming took 1 base from V and 2 from J; bases not matched to a gene: 6. Germline V gene lookup returns CDR1 MDHEN and CDR2 SYDVKM.

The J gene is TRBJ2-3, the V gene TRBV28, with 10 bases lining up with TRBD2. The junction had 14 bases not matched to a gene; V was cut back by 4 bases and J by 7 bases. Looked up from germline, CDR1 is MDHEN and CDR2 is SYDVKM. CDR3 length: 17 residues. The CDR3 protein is CASSSRLVLAGPYTQYF. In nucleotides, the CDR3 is TGTGCCAGCAGTTCGCGGCTGGTACTAGCGGGGCCTTATACGCAGTATTTT.

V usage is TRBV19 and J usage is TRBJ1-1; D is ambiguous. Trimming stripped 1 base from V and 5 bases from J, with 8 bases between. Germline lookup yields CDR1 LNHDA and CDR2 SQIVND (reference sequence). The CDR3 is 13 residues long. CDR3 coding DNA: TGTGCCAGTAGTATAGCTCGGTGGACTGAAGCTTTCTTT. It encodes CASSIARWTEAFF.

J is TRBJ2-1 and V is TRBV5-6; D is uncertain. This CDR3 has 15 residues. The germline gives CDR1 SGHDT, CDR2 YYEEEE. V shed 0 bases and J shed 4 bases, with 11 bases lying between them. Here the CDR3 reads CASSLDSTGYNEQFF. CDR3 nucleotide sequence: TGTGCCAGCAGCTTGGACTCAACCGGATACAATGAGCAGTTCTTC. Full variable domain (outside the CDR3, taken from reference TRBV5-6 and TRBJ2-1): DAGVTQSPTHLIKTRGQQVTLRCSPKSGHDTVSWYQQALGQGPQFIFQYYEEEERQRGNFPDRFSGHQFPNYSSELNVNALLLGDSALYLCASSLDSTGYNEQFFGPGTRLTVL.

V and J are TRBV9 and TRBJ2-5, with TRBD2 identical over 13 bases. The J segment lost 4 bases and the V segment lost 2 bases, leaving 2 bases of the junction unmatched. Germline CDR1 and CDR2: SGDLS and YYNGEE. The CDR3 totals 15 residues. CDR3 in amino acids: CASSVGLAGIETQYF. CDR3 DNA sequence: TGTGCCAGCAGCGTGGGACTAGCGGGGATAGAGACCCAGTACTTC.

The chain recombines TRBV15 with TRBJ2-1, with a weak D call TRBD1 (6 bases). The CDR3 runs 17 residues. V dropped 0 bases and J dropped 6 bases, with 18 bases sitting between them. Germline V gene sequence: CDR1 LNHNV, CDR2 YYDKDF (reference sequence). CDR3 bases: TGTGCCACCAGCAGAGATAATACAGGGATTTACGGCAATGAGCAGTTCTTC. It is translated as CATSRDNTGIYGNEQFF. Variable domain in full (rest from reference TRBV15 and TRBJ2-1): DAMVIQNPRYQVTQFGKPVTLSCSQTLNHNVMYWYQQKSSQAPKLLFHYYDKDFNNEADTPDNFQSRRPNTSFCFLDIRSPGLGDTAMYLCATSRDNTGIYGNEQFFGPGTRLTVL.

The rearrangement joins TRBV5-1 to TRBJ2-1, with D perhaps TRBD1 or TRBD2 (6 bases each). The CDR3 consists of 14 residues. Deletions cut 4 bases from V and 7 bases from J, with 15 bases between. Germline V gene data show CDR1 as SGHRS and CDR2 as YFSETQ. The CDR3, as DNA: TGCGCCAGCAGCGCGGAGGGGACAAATAATGAGCAGTTCTTC. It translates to CASSAEGTNNEQFF.

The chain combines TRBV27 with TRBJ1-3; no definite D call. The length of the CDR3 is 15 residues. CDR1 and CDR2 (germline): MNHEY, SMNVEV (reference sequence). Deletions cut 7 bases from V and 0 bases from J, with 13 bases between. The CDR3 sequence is CASTPSRVSGNTIYF. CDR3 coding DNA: TGTGCCAGCACCCCCTCACGGGTCTCTGGAAACACCATATATTTT.

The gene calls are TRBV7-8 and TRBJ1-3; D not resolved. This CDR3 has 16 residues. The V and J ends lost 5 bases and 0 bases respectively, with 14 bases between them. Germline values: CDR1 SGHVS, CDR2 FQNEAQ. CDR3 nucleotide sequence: TGTGCCAGCAGCCTCGAACCACAACGCTCTGGAAACACCATATATTTT. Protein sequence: CASSLEPQRSGNTIYF. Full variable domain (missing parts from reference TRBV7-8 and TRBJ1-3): GAGVSQSPRYKVAKRGQDVALRCDPISGHVSLFWYQQALGQGPEFLTYFQNEAQLDKSGLPSDRFFAERPEGSVSTLKIQRTQQEDSAVYLCASSLEPQRSGNTIYFGEGSWLTVV.

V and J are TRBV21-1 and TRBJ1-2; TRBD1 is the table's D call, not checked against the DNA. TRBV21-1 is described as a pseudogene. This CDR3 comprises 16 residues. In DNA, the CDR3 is TGTGCCAGCAGCCTACGGACAGGGGGCCTTAACTATGGCTACACCTTC. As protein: CASSLRTGGLNYGYTF.

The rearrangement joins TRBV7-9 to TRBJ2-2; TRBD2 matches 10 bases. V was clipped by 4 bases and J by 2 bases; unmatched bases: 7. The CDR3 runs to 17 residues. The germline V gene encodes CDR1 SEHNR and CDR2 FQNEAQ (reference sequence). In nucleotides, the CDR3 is TGTGCCAGCAGCTCGCGTAGCGGGGGGCCAAACACCGGGGAGCTGTTTTTT. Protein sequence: CASSSRSGGPNTGELFF.

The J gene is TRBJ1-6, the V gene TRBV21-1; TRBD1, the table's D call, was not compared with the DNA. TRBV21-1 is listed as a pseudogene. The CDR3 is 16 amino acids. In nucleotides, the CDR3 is TGTGCCAGCCTCCAGGCCCCGCAACCTTATAATTCACCCCTCCACTTT. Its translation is CASLQAPQPYNSPLHF.

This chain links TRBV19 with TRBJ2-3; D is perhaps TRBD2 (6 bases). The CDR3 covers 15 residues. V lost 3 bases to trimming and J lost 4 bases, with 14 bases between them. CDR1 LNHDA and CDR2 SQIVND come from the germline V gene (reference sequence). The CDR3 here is CASSISRGGADTQYF. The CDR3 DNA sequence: TGTGCCAGTAGTATCTCGCGGGGTGGTGCAGATACGCAGTATTTT. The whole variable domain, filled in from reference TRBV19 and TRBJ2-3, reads DGGITQSPKYLFRKEGQNVTLSCEQNLNHDAMYWYRQDPGQGLRLIYYSQIVNDFQKGDIAEGYSVSREKKESFPLTVTSAQKNPTAFYLCASSISRGGADTQYFGPGTRLTVL.

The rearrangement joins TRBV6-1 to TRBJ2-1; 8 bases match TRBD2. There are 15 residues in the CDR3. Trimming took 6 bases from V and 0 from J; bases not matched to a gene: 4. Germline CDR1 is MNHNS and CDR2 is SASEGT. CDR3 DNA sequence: TGTGCCAGCAGCGTAGCGGGGAGCTCCTACAATGAGCAGTTCTTC. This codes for CASSVAGSSYNEQFF.

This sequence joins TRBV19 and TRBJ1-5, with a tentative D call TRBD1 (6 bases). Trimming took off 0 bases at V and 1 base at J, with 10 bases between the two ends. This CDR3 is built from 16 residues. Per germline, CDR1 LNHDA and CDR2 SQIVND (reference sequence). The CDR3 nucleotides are TGTGCCAGTAGTATAGAAGGCAGGGGAAGCAATCAGCCCCAGCATTTT. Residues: CASSIEGRGSNQPQHF.

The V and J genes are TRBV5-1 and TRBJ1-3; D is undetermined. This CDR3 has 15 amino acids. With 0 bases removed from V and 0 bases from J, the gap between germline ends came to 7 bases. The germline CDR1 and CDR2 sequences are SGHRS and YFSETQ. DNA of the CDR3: TGCGCCAGCAGCTTGGGAGGTAGCTCTGGAAACACCATATATTTT. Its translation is CASSLGGSSGNTIYF.

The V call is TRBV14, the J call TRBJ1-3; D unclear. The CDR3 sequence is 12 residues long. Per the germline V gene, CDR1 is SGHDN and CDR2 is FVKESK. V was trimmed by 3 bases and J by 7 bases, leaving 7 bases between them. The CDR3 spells CASSQSANTIYF. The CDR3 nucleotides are TGTGCCAGCAGCCAGTCGGCGAACACCATATATTTT.

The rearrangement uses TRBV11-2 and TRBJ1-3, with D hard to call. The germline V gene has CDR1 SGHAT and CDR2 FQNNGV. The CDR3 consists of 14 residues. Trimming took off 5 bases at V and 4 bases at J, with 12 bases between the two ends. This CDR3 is CASSPLAPGNTIYF. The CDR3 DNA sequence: TGTGCCAGCAGCCCCCTGGCCCCAGGAAACACCATATATTTT. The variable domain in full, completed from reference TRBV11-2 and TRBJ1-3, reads EAGVAQSPRYKIIEKRQSVAFWCNPISGHATLYWYQQILGQGPKLLIQFQNNGVVDDSQLPKDRFSAERLKGVDSTLKIQPAKLEDSAVYLCASSPLAPGNTIYFGEGSWLTVV.

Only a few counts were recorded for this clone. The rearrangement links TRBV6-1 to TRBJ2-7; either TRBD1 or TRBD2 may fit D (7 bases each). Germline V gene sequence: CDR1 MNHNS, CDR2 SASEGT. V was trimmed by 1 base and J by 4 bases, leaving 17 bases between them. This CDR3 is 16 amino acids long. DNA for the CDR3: TGTGCCAGCAGTGAAGATGAGGCAGGGGGGGGTTACGAGCAGTACTTC. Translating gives CASSEDEAGGGYEQYF.

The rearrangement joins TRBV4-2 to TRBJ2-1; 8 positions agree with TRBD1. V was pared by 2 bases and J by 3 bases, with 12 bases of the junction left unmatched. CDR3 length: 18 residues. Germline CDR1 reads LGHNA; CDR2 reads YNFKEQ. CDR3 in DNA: TGTGCCAGCAGCCAACTCCCGACAGGGGAACTTGACTACAATGAGCAGTTCTTC. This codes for CASSQLPTGELDYNEQFF.